Presented here are 21 T cell receptor beta chains from one specimen sequenced in a study of relationships among human T cell subsets. From mRNA, alpha and beta CDR3 regions were amplified using semiquantitative ARM-PCR. Exponential amplification used communal superprimers after tagged nested gene-specific primers in ARM-PCR. TCRdb recomputed calls from the multiplex PCR reads with MiXCR, one row per CDR3 protein. Here the sample spans about 15,000 distinct CDR3 sequences, about three fifths being singletons. Sequenced: total T cells sorted from blood. All receptors derive from a middle-aged man in good health.

The rearrangement uses TRBV28 and TRBJ2-7, with D hard to call. CDR3 size: 15 residues. CDR1 and CDR2 (germline): MDHEN, SYDVKM. With 5 bases removed from V and 1 base from J, the gap between germline ends came to 15 bases. The CDR3 loop is CASSPALSASYEQYF. The CDR3 coding sequence is TGTGCCAGCAGTCCTGCCCTAAGTGCTTCCTACGAGCAGTACTTC. Drawing the rest from reference TRBV28 and TRBJ2-7, the complete variable domain is DVKVTQSSRYLVKRTGEKVFLECVQDMDHENMFWYRQDPGLGLRLIYFSYDVKMKEKGDIPEGYSVSREKKERFSLILESASTNQTSMYLCASSPALSASYEQYFGPGTRLTVT.

This clonotype was counted a few times. CDR3 sequence (DNA): TGTGCCAGCAGCTGGGGACTTCAAGAGACCCAGTACTTC. Encoded protein: CASSWGLQETQYF. The V gene is TRBV11-2, the J gene TRBJ2-5; TRBD2 might be the D (6 bases). Germline loops: CDR1 SGHAT, CDR2 FQNNGV. The CDR3 extends over 13 amino acids. V was shortened by 4 bases and J by 2 bases, with 8 bases between the two germline ends.

The chain recombines TRBV18 with TRBJ2-1; the match to TRBD2 covers 7 bases. CDR3 length equals 16 residues. V was clipped by 1 base and J by 7 bases; unmatched bases: 10. The germline gives CDR1 KGHSH, CDR2 LQKENI. The chain's CDR3 is CASSPLSVGGRNEQFF. The CDR3 nucleotides are TGTGCCAGCTCACCACTTTCTGTGGGAGGGCGGAATGAGCAGTTCTTC.

The chain links TRBV20-1 to TRBJ1-1, with D perhaps TRBD1 (6 bases). The CDR3 sequence is 14 residues long. Trimming took 0 bases from V and 11 from J, leaving 19 bases between them. In germline, CDR1 is DFQATT, CDR2 SNEGSKA (reference sequence). CDR3 loop: CSARDVGTLDLAFF. The CDR3 coding sequence is TGCAGTGCTAGAGACGTGGGGACACTAGATCTGGCTTTCTTT.

This sequence joins TRBV11-2 and TRBJ2-3, with 9 bases aligning to TRBD2. CDR1 SGHAT and CDR2 FQNNGV come from the germline V gene. V lost 5 bases to trimming and J lost 3 bases; unmatched junction nucleotides: 6. The CDR3 runs to 15 residues. The CDR3 spells CASSTYSGSTDTQYF. In DNA form, the CDR3 reads TGTGCCAGCAGCACCTATAGCGGGAGTACAGATACGCAGTATTTT.

The chain carries TRBV5-1 and TRBJ2-5; TRBD2 is a possible D gene (5 bases). The V end lost 0 bases, the J end lost 2 bases, and 14 bases lay between the germline ends. Germline CDR1 reads SGHRS; CDR2 reads YFSETQ. This CDR3 spans 16 amino acids. The CDR3 DNA sequence: TGCGCCAGCAGCTTGGCCCAGCGGACGGGGCAAGAGACCCAGTACTTC. Residues: CASSLAQRTGQETQYF.

The table lists this clonotype with a few counts. This chain joins TRBV6-5 and TRBJ1-1, with 9 nucleotides matching TRBD1. V trimming: 2 bases; J trimming: 5 bases; junction bases outside the gene matches: 3. The germline V gene has CDR1 MNHEY and CDR2 SVGAGI. The CDR3 covers 14 residues. The CDR3 loop reads CASSYTGGATEAFF. CDR3 coding DNA: TGTGCCAGCAGTTACACAGGGGGCGCGACTGAAGCTTTCTTT.

The chain carries TRBV19 and TRBJ2-7; 9 bases match TRBD2. V gave up 5 bases and J gave up 5 bases; unmatched junction bases: 10. The CDR3 covers 15 residues. Germline CDR1 LNHDA, CDR2 SQIVND (reference sequence). The CDR3 sequence: CASSVGLARGNEQYF. CDR3 bases: TGTGCCAGTAGTGTCGGACTAGCGAGAGGGAACGAGCAGTACTTC.

In nucleotides, the CDR3 is TGCGCCAGCTCCGTAGCGGGGGGAGATACGCAGTATTTT. It yields the protein CASSVAGGDTQYF. This chain links TRBV10-1 with TRBJ2-3; 10 nucleotides match TRBD2. The germline V gene encodes CDR1 WNHNN and CDR2 SYGVQD (reference sequence). The CDR3 totals 13 residues. V was pared by 8 bases and J by 5 bases, with 4 bases of the junction left unmatched.

V usage is TRBV6-6 and J usage is TRBJ2-7; 7 bases map to TRBD1. The V gene end was trimmed by 5 bases and the J gene end by 2 bases; junction bases not matched to a gene: 9. The CDR3 loop spans 15 amino acids. CDR1 is MNHNY, CDR2 SVGAGI, per germline (reference sequence). CDR3 protein: CASSKGQSHPYEQYF. In DNA form, the CDR3 reads TGTGCCAGCAGTAAGGGACAGAGCCACCCCTACGAGCAGTACTTC.

V and J are TRBV7-9 and TRBJ1-2; D may be TRBD1 (5 bases). The V end lost 0 bases, the J end lost 4 bases, and 15 bases lay between the germline ends. Germline V lookup: CDR1 SEHNR, CDR2 FQNEAQ (reference sequence). CDR3 size: 16 residues. The CDR3 sequence: CASSLAGADFSYGYTF. The DNA for the CDR3 is TGTGCCAGCAGCTTAGCAGGGGCTGATTTTAGCTATGGCTACACCTTC. Based on the CDR3 plus reference TRBV7-9 and TRBJ1-2, the full variable domain is DTGVSQNPRHKITKRGQNVTFRCDPISEHNRLYWYRQTLGQGPEFLTYFQNEAQLEKSRLLSDRFSAERPKGSFSTLEIQRTEQGDSAMYLCASSLAGADFSYGYTFGSGTRLTVV.

The CDR3 here is CASSLTAYTYNEQFF. CDR3 bases: TGTGCCAGCAGCTTGACAGCGTATACCTACAATGAGCAGTTCTTC. This rearrangement joins TRBV5-6 to TRBJ2-1; D ambiguous. The CDR3 extends over 15 amino acids. V was pared by 1 base and J by 2 bases, with 10 bases between. Germline CDR1 SGHDT, CDR2 YYEEEE.

V gene TRBV12-5 combines with J gene TRBJ2-1, with 15 bases that match TRBD2. Looked up from germline, CDR1 is LGHNT and CDR2 is FRNRAP. V gave up 0 bases and J gave up 4 bases; unmatched junction bases: 10. The CDR3 consists of 20 residues. The CDR3 reads CASGLVGRTSGGETYNEQFF. Here the CDR3 DNA reads TGTGCTAGTGGTTTGGTAGGGCGGACTAGCGGGGGGGAAACATACAATGAGCAGTTCTTC.

The chain recombines TRBV11-2 with TRBJ2-7, with a possible D match to TRBD2 (5 bases). V shed 3 bases and J shed 6 bases, with 12 bases lying between them. Per germline, CDR1 SGHAT and CDR2 FQNNGV. The CDR3 consists of 13 residues. DNA of the CDR3: TGTGCCAGCAGCTTGAGGTCCAGCGGCGAGCAGTACTTC. Amino acid sequence: CASSLRSSGEQYF.

This clonotype was detected only a few times. J is TRBJ2-7 and V is TRBV4-1; D not resolved. The ends were cut back, 1 base at V and 0 bases at J, with 7 bases in the middle. Germline V lookup: CDR1 MGHRA, CDR2 YSYEKL. This CDR3 spans 14 amino acids. For the CDR3, the DNA is TGCGCCAGCAGCCAAGGGATAAGCTCCTACGAGCAGTACTTC. Its translation: CASSQGISSYEQYF.

On this clonotype itself: A read error may account for a junction end that differs from germline. The genes are TRBV30 and TRBJ2-3; tentatively, D is TRBD2 (5 bases). This CDR3 spans 14 amino acids. Germline loops: CDR1 GTSNPN, CDR2 SVGIG (reference sequence). CDR3 sequence reads: CAWKIASYTDTRYF. The CDR3, as DNA: TGTGCCTGGAAGATAGCGTCCTACACAGATACGCGGTATTTT.

The V call is TRBV11-2, the J call TRBJ2-5; 7 positions match TRBD1. V lost 5 bases and J lost 2; bases outside the gene matches: 8. Per germline, CDR1 SGHAT and CDR2 FQNNGV. The CDR3 consists of 15 residues. The CDR3 DNA reads as TGTGCCAGCAGCCCACAGGGGATTCTACAAGAGACCCAGTACTTC. Its protein product is CASSPQGILQETQYF.

This sequence joins TRBV4-2 and TRBJ2-7; 9 nucleotides line up with TRBD1. CDR3 length: 14 amino acids. In germline, CDR1 is LGHNA, CDR2 YNFKEQ. After removal of 1 base from V and 4 bases from J, the junction contained 2 bases not matched to a gene. The chain's CDR3 is CASSQGTGVYEQYF. CDR3 in DNA: TGTGCCAGCAGCCAAGGGACAGGGGTTTACGAGCAGTACTTC.

The chain joins TRBV27 to TRBJ1-3; TRBD1 might be the D (5 bases). In germline, CDR1 is MNHEY, CDR2 SMNVEV (reference sequence). Trimming pared 2 bases from V and 1 base from J, leaving 6 bases between. The CDR3 covers 14 residues. CDR3 loop: CASSLRQSGNTIYF. The CDR3 DNA is TGTGCCAGCAGTTTAAGACAGTCTGGAAACACCATATATTTT.

V usage is TRBV7-9 and J usage is TRBJ1-2; no firm D call. With 5 bases removed from V and 3 bases from J, the gap between germline ends came to 10 bases. The CDR3 totals 13 residues. Germline V gene data show CDR1 as SEHNR and CDR2 as FQNEAQ (reference sequence). CDR3 in DNA: TGTGCCAGCAGCGCAGCCGGCTACTATGGCTACACCTTC. This translates into CASSAAGYYGYTF.

The chain employs TRBV7-2 and TRBJ2-2, with D perhaps matching TRBD2 (6 bases). The CDR3 runs to 15 residues. The germline CDR1 and CDR2 sequences are SGHTA and FQGNSA. Trimming took 1 base from V and 5 from J, leaving 11 bases between them. The CDR3 nucleotides are TGTGCCAGCAGCTTAGGCGGGGCAGGGACCGGGGAGCTGTTTTTT. The encoded protein is CASSLGGAGTGELFF.